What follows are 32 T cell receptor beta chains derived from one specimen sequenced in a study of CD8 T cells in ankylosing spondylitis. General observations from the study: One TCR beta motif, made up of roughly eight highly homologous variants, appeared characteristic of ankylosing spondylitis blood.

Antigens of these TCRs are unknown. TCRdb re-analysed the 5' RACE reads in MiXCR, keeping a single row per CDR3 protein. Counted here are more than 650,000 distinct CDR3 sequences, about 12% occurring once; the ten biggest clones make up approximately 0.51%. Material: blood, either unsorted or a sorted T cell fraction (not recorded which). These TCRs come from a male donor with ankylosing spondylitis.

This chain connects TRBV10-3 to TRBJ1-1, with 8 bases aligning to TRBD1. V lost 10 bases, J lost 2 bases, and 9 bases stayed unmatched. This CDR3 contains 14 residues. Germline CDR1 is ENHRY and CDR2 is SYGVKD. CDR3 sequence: CATRTGTTNTEAFF. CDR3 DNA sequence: TGTGCCACCCGGACAGGGACAACCAACACTGAAGCTTTCTTT.

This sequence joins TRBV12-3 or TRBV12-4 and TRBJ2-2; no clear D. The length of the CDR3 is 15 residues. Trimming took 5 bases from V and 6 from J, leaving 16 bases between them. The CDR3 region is CASSPGPRSPGELFF. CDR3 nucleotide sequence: TGTGCCAGCAGTCCCGGACCCCGAAGCCCCGGGGAGCTGTTTTTT.

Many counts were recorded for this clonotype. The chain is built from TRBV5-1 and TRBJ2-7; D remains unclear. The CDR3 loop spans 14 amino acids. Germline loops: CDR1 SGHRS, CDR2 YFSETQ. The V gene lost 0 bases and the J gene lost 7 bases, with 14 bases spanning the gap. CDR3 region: CASSLEGRLREQYF. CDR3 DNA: TGCGCCAGCAGCTTGGAAGGCAGACTGCGGGAGCAGTACTTC.

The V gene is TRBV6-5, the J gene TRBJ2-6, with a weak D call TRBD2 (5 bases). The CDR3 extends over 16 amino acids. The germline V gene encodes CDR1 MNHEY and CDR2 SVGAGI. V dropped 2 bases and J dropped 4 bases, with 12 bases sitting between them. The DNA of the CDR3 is TGTGCCAGCAGTTACCTCAGAGGGTCGGGGGCCAACGTCCTGACTTTC. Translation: CASSYLRGSGANVLTF.

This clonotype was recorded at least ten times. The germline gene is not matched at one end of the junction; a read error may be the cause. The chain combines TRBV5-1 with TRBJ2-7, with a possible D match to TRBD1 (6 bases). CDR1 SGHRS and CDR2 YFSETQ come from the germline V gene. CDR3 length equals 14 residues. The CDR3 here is CASSSTTGSYEQYF. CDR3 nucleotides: TGTGCCAGCAGTTCCACGACAGGATCCTACGAGCAGTACTTC.

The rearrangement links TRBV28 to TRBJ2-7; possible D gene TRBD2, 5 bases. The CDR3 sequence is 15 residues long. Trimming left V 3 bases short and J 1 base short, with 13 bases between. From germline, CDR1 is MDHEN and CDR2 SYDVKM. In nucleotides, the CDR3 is TGTGCCAGCAGTTTGCCGGGCGGACTGTCCTACGAGCAGTACTTC. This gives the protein CASSLPGGLSYEQYF.

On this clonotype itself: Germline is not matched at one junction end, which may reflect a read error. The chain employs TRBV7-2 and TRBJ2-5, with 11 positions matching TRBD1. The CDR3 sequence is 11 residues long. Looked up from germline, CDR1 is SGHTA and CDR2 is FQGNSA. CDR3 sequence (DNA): TGTGCCAGCAGCTTAGCGGGACAGGGGGTTTTC. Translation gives CASSLAGQGVF.

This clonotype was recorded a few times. CDR3 amino acids: CASSATGGAGYTF. The CDR3 region has the DNA TGTGCCAGCAGCGCAACAGGGGGCGCGGGCTACACCTTC. V is TRBV7-2 and J is TRBJ1-2, with 9 bases fitting TRBD1. Germline assignment: CDR1 SGHTA and CDR2 FQGNSA. Germline trimming cut 5 bases from V and 8 bases from J; bases unmatched to any gene: 6. The CDR3 length is 13 residues.

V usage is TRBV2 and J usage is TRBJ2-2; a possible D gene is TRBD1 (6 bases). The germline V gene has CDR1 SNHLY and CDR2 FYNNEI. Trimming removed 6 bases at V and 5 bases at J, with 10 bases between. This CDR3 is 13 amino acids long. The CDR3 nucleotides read TGTGCCAGCAGGGTACAGGGAACCGGGGAGCTGTTTTTT. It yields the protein CASRVQGTGELFF.

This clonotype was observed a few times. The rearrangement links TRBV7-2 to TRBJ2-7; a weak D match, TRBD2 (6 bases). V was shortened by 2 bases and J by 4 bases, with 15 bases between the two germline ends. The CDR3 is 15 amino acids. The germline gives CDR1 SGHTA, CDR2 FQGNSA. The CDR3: CASSLSRGIEYEQYF. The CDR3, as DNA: TGTGCCAGCAGCTTAAGTCGCGGGATAGAATACGAGCAGTACTTC. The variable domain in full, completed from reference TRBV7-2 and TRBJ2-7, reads GAGVSQSPSNKVTEKGKDVELRCDPISGHTALYWYRQSLGQGLEFLIYFQGNSAPDKSGLPSDRFSAERTGGSVSTLTIQRTQQEDSAVYLCASSLSRGIEYEQYFGPGTRLTVT.

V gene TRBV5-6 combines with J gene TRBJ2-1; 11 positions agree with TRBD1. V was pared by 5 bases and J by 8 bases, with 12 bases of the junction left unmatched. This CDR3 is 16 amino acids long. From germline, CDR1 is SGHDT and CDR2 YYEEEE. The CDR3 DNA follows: TGTGCCAGCAGGGTTACCGGGACAGGGGGAAAGTATGAGCAGTTCTTC. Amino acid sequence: CASRVTGTGGKYEQFF.

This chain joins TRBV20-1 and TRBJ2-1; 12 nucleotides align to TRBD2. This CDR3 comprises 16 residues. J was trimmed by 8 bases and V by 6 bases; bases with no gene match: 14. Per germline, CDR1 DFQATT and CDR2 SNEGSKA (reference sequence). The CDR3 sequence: CSALGLAGTASDEQFF. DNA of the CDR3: TGCAGTGCCCTCGGACTAGCGGGAACCGCCTCGGATGAGCAGTTCTTC.

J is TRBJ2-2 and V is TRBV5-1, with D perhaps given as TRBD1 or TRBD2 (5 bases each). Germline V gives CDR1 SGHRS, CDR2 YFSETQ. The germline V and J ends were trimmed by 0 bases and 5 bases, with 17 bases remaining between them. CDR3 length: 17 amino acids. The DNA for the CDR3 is TGCGCCAGCAGCTTGGAACCCCAGGGCACGGGGACCGGGGAGCTGTTTTTT. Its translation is CASSLEPQGTGTGELFF.

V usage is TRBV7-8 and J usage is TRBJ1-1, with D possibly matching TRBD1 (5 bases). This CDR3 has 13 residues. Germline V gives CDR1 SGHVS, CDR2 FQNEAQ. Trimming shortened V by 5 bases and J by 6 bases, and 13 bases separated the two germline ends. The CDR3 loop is CASSHRRGPEAFF. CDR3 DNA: TGTGCCAGCAGCCACCGGAGGGGTCCTGAAGCTTTCTTT.

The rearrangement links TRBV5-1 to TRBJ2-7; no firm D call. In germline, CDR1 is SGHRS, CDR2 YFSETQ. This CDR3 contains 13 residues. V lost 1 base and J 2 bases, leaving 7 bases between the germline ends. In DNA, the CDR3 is TGCGCCAGCAGCTTGCCCGAAACCTACGAGCAGTACTTC. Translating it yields CASSLPETYEQYF. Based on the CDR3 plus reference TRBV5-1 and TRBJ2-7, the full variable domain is KAGVTQTPRYLIKTRGQQVTLSCSPISGHRSVSWYQQTPGQGLQFLFEYFSETQRNKGNFPGRFSGRQFSNSRSEMNVSTLELGDSALYLCASSLPETYEQYFGPGTRLTVT.

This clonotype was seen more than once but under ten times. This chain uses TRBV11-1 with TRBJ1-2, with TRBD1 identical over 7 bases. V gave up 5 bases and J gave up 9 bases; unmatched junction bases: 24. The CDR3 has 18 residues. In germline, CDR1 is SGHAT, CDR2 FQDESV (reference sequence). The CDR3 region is CASSHQARRQGDPTRYTF. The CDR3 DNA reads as TGTGCCAGCAGCCACCAGGCTCGGCGACAGGGCGATCCTACCCGCTACACCTTC.

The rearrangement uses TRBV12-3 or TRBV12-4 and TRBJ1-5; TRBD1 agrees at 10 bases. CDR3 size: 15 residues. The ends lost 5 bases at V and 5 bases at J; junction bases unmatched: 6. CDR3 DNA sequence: TGTGCCAGCAGTCAAGGACAGGGGGATTATCAGCCCCAGCATTTT. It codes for CASSQGQGDYQPQHF.

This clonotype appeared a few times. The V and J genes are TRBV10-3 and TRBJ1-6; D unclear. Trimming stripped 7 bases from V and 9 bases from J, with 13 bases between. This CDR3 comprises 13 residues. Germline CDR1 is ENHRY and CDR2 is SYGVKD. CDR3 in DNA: TGTGCCATCACATCAGCGATGGGTTCACCCCTCCACTTT. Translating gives CAITSAMGSPLHF.

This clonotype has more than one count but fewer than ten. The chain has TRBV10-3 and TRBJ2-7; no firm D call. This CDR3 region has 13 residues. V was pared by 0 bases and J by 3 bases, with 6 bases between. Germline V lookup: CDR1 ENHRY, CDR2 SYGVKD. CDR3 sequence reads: CAISESEFYEQYF. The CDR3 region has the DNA TGTGCCATCAGTGAGTCAGAGTTCTACGAGCAGTACTTC.

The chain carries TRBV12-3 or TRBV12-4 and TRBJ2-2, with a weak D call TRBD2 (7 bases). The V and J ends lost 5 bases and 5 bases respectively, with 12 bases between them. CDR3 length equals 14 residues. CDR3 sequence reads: CASSRGAGTGELFF. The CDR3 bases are TGTGCCAGCAGTCGGGGGGCCGGAACCGGGGAGCTGTTTTTT.

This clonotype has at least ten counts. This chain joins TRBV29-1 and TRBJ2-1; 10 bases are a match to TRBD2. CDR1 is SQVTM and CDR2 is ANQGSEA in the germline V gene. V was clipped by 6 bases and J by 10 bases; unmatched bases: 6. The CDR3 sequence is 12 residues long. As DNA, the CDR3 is TGCAGCGTAAGCGGGAGGGCCGCCGAGCAGTTCTTC. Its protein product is CSVSGRAAEQFF.

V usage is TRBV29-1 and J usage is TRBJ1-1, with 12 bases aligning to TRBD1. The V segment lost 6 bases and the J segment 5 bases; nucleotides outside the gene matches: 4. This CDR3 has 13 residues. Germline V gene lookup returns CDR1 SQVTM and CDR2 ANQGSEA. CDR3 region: CSVWDRGHTEAFF. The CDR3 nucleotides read TGCAGCGTGTGGGACAGGGGGCATACTGAAGCTTTCTTT.

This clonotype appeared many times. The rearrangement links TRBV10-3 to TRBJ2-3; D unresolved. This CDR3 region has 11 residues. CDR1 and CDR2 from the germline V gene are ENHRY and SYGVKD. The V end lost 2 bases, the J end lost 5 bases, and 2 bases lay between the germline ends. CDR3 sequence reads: CAISEIDTQYF. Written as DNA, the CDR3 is TGTGCCATCAGTGAGATAGATACGCAGTATTTT.

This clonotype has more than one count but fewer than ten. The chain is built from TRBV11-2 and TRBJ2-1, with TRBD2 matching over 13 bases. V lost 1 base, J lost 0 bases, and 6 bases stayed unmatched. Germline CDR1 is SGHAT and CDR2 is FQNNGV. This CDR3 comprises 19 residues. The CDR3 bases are TGTGCCAGCAGCTTAGGACTAGCGGGAGGCAGGAGCTCCTACAATGAGCAGTTCTTC. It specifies CASSLGLAGGRSSYNEQFF.

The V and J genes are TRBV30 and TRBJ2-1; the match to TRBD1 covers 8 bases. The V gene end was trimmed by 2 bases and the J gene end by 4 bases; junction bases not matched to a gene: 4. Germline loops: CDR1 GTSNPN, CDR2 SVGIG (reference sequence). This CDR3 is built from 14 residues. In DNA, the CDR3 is TGTGCCTGGAGTCGCAGGGGGCCTTACAATGAGCAGTTCTTC. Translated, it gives CAWSRRGPYNEQFF. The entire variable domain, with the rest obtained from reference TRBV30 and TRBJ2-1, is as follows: SQTIHQWPATLVQPVGSPLSLECTVEGTSNPNLYWYRQAAGRGLQLLFYSVGIGQISSEVPQNLSASRPQDRQFILSSKKLLLSDSGFYLCAWSRRGPYNEQFFGPGTRLTVL.

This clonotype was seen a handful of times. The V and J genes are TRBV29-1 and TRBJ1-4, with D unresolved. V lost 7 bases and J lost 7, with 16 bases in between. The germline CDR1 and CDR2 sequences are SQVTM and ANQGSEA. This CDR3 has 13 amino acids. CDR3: CSAKTMGGEKLFF. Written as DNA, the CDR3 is TGCAGCGCAAAAACGATGGGAGGTGAAAAACTGTTTTTT.

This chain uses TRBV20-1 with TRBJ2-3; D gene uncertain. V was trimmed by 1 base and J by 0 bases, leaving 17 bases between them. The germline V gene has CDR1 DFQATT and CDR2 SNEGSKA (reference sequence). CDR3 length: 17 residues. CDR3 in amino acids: CSARAPPSAASTDTQYF. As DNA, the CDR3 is TGCAGTGCTAGAGCCCCCCCGAGCGCCGCTAGCACAGATACGCAGTATTTT.

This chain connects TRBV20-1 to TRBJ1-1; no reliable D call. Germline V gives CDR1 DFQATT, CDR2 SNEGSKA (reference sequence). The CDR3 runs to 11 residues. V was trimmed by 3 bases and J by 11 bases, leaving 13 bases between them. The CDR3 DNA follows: TGCAGTGCTAGCTCTCGGCAAGGGGCTTTCTTT. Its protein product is CSASSRQGAFF.

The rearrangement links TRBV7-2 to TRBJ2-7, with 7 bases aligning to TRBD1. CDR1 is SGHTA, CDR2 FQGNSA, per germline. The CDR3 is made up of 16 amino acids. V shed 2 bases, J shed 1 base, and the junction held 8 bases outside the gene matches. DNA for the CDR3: TGTGCCAGCAGCTTACGCTCGACAGGGCTTTCCTACGAGCAGTACTTC. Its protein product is CASSLRSTGLSYEQYF.

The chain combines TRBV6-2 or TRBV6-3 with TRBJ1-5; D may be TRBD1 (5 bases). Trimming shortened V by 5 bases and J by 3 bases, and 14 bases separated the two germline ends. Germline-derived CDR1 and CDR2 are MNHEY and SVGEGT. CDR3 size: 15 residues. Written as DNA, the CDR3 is TGTGCCAGCAGTCCGGGGGTGAGCCTCAATCAGCCCCAGCATTTT. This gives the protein CASSPGVSLNQPQHF.

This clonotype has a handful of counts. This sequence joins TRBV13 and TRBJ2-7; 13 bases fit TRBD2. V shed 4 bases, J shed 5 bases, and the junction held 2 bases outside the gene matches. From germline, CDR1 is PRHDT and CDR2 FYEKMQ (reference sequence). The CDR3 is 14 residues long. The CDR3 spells CASSWTSGSNEQYF. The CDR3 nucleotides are TGTGCCAGCAGCTGGACTAGCGGGAGCAACGAGCAGTACTTC.

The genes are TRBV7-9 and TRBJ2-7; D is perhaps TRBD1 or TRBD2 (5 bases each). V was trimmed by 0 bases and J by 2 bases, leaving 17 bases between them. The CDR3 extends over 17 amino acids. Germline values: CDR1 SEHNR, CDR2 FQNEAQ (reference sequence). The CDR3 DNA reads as TGTGCCAGCAGCTTAGCGATCGGGGACCGGACTGCCTACGAGCAGTACTTC. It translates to CASSLAIGDRTAYEQYF. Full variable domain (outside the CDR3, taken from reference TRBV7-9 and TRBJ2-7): DTGVSQNPRHKITKRGQNVTFRCDPISEHNRLYWYRQTLGQGPEFLTYFQNEAQLEKSRLLSDRFSAERPKGSFSTLEIQRTEQGDSAMYLCASSLAIGDRTAYEQYFGPGTRLTVT.